These 24 T cell receptor beta chains were sequenced from one sample in a study of T cells after yellow fever vaccination. TCRdb called the 5' RACE reads again in MiXCR, with one record for every CDR3 protein. The sample contains around 310,000 distinct CDR3 sequences, 8.5% to 9% of which appear only once. The sample in question was PBMCs, obtained on the day of the first yellow fever vaccination. These receptors were collected from a man younger than 35 who received the YFV17D yellow fever vaccine.

Many counts were recorded for this clonotype. J is TRBJ1-1 and V is TRBV5-1; the match to TRBD1 covers 8 bases. Germline lookup yields CDR1 SGHRS and CDR2 YFSETQ. The junction had 4 bases not matched to a gene; V was cut back by 0 bases and J by 3 bases. The CDR3 is 15 residues long. CDR3 region: CASSLAGGEDTEAFF. The CDR3 region has the DNA TGCGCCAGCAGCTTGGCAGGGGGCGAGGACACTGAAGCTTTCTTT. Supplemented by reference TRBV5-1 and TRBJ1-1, the full variable domain reads KAGVTQTPRYLIKTRGQQVTLSCSPISGHRSVSWYQQTPGQGLQFLFEYFSETQRNKGNFPGRFSGRQFSNSRSEMNVSTLELGDSALYLCASSLAGGEDTEAFFGQGTRLTVV.

V and J are TRBV5-8 and TRBJ1-2, with D maybe TRBD1 (5 bases). The germline CDR1 and CDR2 sequences are SGHTS and YDEGEE. This CDR3 contains 14 residues. V lost 1 base and J 7 bases, leaving 14 bases between the germline ends. Here the CDR3 DNA reads TGTGCCAGCAGCTTGTACGGGGGGAATCGTGGCTACACCTTC. This encodes CASSLYGGNRGYTF.

There are many counts of this clonotype. This rearrangement joins TRBV5-1 to TRBJ2-2, with 7 nucleotides matching TRBD2. This CDR3 spans 16 amino acids. The J segment lost 0 bases and the V segment lost 4 bases, leaving 6 bases of the junction unmatched. Germline loops: CDR1 SGHRS, CDR2 YFSETQ. The CDR3 loop is CASSLLGGANTGELFF. DNA for the CDR3: TGCGCCAGCAGCCTCCTTGGGGGGGCGAACACCGGGGAGCTGTTTTTT.

This clonotype was detected ten times or more. The genes are TRBV12-3 or TRBV12-4 and TRBJ2-7; D unclear. The CDR3 length is 13 residues. V was pared by 1 base and J by 6 bases, with 10 bases between. CDR3 loop: CASSLGDLGEQYF. The CDR3 DNA reads as TGTGCCAGCAGTTTAGGGGATTTAGGCGAGCAGTACTTC.

This chain connects TRBV14 to TRBJ2-3; 13 positions match TRBD2. J was trimmed by 2 bases and V by 4 bases; bases with no gene match: 6. Germline values: CDR1 SGHDN, CDR2 FVKESK. The CDR3 is 17 residues long. As DNA, the CDR3 is TGTGCCAGCAGCCCCGGGACTAGCGGGGTTTACACAGATACGCAGTATTTT. This gives the protein CASSPGTSGVYTDTQYF.

This clonotype appeared a few times. The rearrangement uses TRBV20-1 and TRBJ1-1; D is unclear. V lost 5 bases and J 1 base, leaving 17 bases between the germline ends. Germline assignment: CDR1 DFQATT and CDR2 SNEGSKA (reference sequence). The CDR3 contains 15 residues. The CDR3 protein is CSARVSGLANTEAFF. CDR3 in DNA: TGCAGTGCTCGCGTATCGGGCCTTGCGAACACTGAAGCTTTCTTT.

This clonotype was detected only a few times. The J gene is TRBJ2-1, the V gene TRBV5-4; D remains unclear. This CDR3 is 11 amino acids long. Trimming took 1 base from V and 8 from J, leaving 4 bases between them. CDR1 is SGHNT and CDR2 is YYREEE in the germline V gene (reference sequence). Here the CDR3 DNA reads TGTGCCAGCAGCTTGTTATATGAGCAGTTCTTC. This sequence encodes CASSLLYEQFF.

This clonotype came up a few times. The CDR3 spells CASSQDRGPRLMHF. The CDR3 DNA follows: TGCGCCAGCAGCCAAGATCGGGGGCCGAGACTCATGCATTTT. The rearrangement uses TRBV4-3 and TRBJ1-5, with a weak D call TRBD1 (6 bases). This CDR3 region has 14 residues. Between the trimmed V and J ends, which lost 0 bases and 15 bases, there was a span of 18 bases. Per the germline V gene, CDR1 is LGHNA and CDR2 is YSLEER.

This clonotype was seen ten or more times. The chain couples TRBV6-5 to TRBJ2-1, with no clear D. Per the germline V gene, CDR1 is MNHEY and CDR2 is SVGAGI. Trimming left V 3 bases short and J 7 bases short, with 4 bases between. The CDR3 spans 11 residues. The chain's CDR3 is CASSYGNEQFF. CDR3 nucleotide sequence: TGTGCCAGCAGTTATGGGAATGAGCAGTTCTTC.

The V gene is TRBV19, the J gene TRBJ2-5; D is undetermined. Germline CDR1 LNHDA, CDR2 SQIVND (reference sequence). This CDR3 contains 13 residues. Trimming left V 8 bases short and J 3 bases short, with 13 bases between. The CDR3 DNA reads TGTGCCAGTGCTACGGAGAGAAAAGAGACCCAGTACTTC. Its protein product is CASATERKETQYF.

This clonotype has only a few counts. The chain joins TRBV20-1 to TRBJ2-7; TRBD1 matches at 8 bases. Germline V gives CDR1 DFQATT, CDR2 SNEGSKA (reference sequence). V was pared by 3 bases and J by 5 bases, with 12 bases of the junction left unmatched. There are 15 residues in the CDR3. CDR3 residues: CSARGTGAFLDEQYF. CDR3 DNA: TGCAGTGCTAGGGGGACAGGTGCCTTCCTGGACGAGCAGTACTTC.

This clonotype was observed a handful of times. The chain uses TRBV11-2 and TRBJ2-5, with TRBD1 matching 8 bases. The CDR3 runs 15 residues. Trimming removed 3 bases from V and 5 bases from J; junction bases left unmatched: 8. CDR1 and CDR2 (germline): SGHAT, FQNNGV. CDR3 DNA: TGTGCCAGCAGCTTCAGGGGGCGCCGGGTGGAGACCCAGTACTTC. Protein product: CASSFRGRRVETQYF.

This clonotype was seen only a few times. J is TRBJ2-5 and V is TRBV5-4, with a possible D match to TRBD1 (6 bases). The germline gives CDR1 SGHNT, CDR2 YYREEE (reference sequence). This CDR3 is built from 14 residues. V was cut by 4 bases and J by 4 bases, with 14 bases left in between. DNA of the CDR3: TGTGCCAGCAGCGAACTTACAGGGTCAGAGACCCAGTACTTC. As protein: CASSELTGSETQYF.

The gene calls are TRBV6-1 and TRBJ1-4; 10 nucleotides line up with TRBD1. Germline V CDR1 and CDR2: MNHNS, SASEGT. This CDR3 is 16 amino acids long. The trim removed 6 bases at V and 5 bases at J, leaving 9 bases unmatched. DNA for the CDR3: TGTGCCAGCAGACGACAGGGGGCGAAGTCGAATGAAAAACTGTTTTTT. This sequence encodes CASRRQGAKSNEKLFF.

CDR3 sequence reads: CAIAPTRGALTDTQYF. In DNA form, the CDR3 reads TGTGCCATCGCCCCGACGCGGGGGGCCCTCACAGATACGCAGTATTTT. The chain couples TRBV10-3 to TRBJ2-3; TRBD2 matches at 8 bases. Unmatched junction bases numbered 12, after V lost 8 bases and J lost 2 bases. The V gene's germline CDR1 is ENHRY and CDR2 SYGVKD. This CDR3 spans 16 amino acids.

The chain joins TRBV19 to TRBJ2-5; no clear D. The CDR3 is 12 residues long. Germline V CDR1 and CDR2: LNHDA, SQIVND (reference sequence). Deletions cut 0 bases from V and 4 bases from J, with 3 bases between. Written as DNA, the CDR3 is TGTGCCAGTAGTATAGACACAGAGACCCAGTACTTC. Amino acids: CASSIDTETQYF.

This chain joins TRBV6-1 and TRBJ2-3, with TRBD2 as a possible D gene (5 bases). Germline V gene data show CDR1 as MNHNS and CDR2 as SASEGT. Trimming pared 6 bases from V and 3 bases from J, leaving 13 bases between. The CDR3 runs 14 residues. The CDR3, as DNA: TGTGCCAGCAGGGACTTATCCTGGACAGATACGCAGTATTTT. Its translation: CASRDLSWTDTQYF.

There are a few counts of this clonotype. The gene calls are TRBV7-9 and TRBJ2-3; 9 bases agree with TRBD1. Germline trimming cut 5 bases from V and 7 bases from J; bases unmatched to any gene: 10. The germline V gene encodes CDR1 SEHNR and CDR2 FQNEAQ (reference sequence). This CDR3 spans 15 amino acids. For the CDR3, the DNA is TGTGCCAGCAGCACGTGGGGGACAGGGACCAATACGCAGTATTTT. This codes for CASSTWGTGTNTQYF.

The chain couples TRBV7-2 to TRBJ1-6, with 7 bases matching TRBD1. Germline loops: CDR1 SGHTA, CDR2 FQGNSA. V trimming: 1 base; J trimming: 10 bases; junction bases outside the gene matches: 10. This CDR3 is 16 amino acids long. The CDR3 coding sequence is TGTGCCAGCAGCTTAGGGGTTACAGGGGACTCGTCACCCCTCCACTTT. The encoded protein is CASSLGVTGDSSPLHF.

J is TRBJ2-3 and V is TRBV18, with a weak D call TRBD2 (7 bases). Germline CDR1 is KGHSH and CDR2 is LQKENI. The CDR3 extends over 15 amino acids. The V end was cut by 6 bases, the J end by 2 bases, with 15 bases between. This CDR3 reads CASSGRGGATDTQYF. In DNA, the CDR3 is TGTGCCAGCTCCGGACGAGGGGGGGCCACAGATACGCAGTATTTT.

This clonotype was observed many times. The chain uses TRBV7-2 and TRBJ2-5, with D perhaps TRBD2 (5 bases). The CDR3 contains 14 residues. The V gene lost 3 bases and the J gene lost 5 bases, with 13 bases spanning the gap. Germline CDR1 SGHTA, CDR2 FQGNSA. DNA of the CDR3: TGTGCCAGCAGCTTGAGGCCTAGCCGGGAGACCCAGTACTTC. Its protein is CASSLRPSRETQYF.

Only a few counts were recorded for this clonotype. The chain links TRBV27 to TRBJ2-7, with a possible D match to TRBD2 (6 bases). This CDR3 comprises 13 residues. V lost 2 bases, J lost 2 bases, and 7 bases lay in between. Germline V CDR1 and CDR2: MNHEY, SMNVEV (reference sequence). CDR3 amino acids: CASSLVAAYEQYF. The CDR3 DNA is TGTGCCAGCAGTTTAGTAGCGGCCTACGAGCAGTACTTC.

The CDR3 bases are TGTGCCAGCAGCAGCCCTAGCGGGGGGGCATATACAGATACGCAGTATTTT. It encodes CASSSPSGGAYTDTQYF. The chain carries TRBV5-4 and TRBJ2-3; 12 bases are a match to TRBD2. The germline V gene has CDR1 SGHNT and CDR2 YYREEE (reference sequence). Trimming at V came to 4 bases and at J to 3 bases, leaving 9 bases not matched to a gene. The CDR3 runs 17 residues.

The sample holds a few counts of this clonotype. V usage is TRBV18 and J usage is TRBJ2-5; tentatively, D is TRBD2 (6 bases). Trimming stripped 3 bases from V and 2 bases from J, with 10 bases between. The CDR3 runs to 14 residues. The germline CDR1 and CDR2 sequences are KGHSH and LQKENI. CDR3 DNA: TGTGCCAGCTCACCGGTGGGAGGACAAGAGACCCAGTACTTC. This gives the protein CASSPVGGQETQYF.